These 9 T cell receptor beta chains came from one sample sequenced in a study of shared clonotypes between healthy human individuals. The naive CD8 subset, CD45RO-negative cells positively selected for CCR7, excluded terminally differentiated effector memory CD45RA+ cells. The data were produced by immunoSEQ multiplex PCR, yet TCRdb's version contains in-frame clones alone and is incomplete. The sample has 1.5 million to 2.5 million clones; about 95% are singletons. The sequenced sample consisted of naive CD8+ T cells sorted from blood. Source of these receptors: a man younger than 35 in good health.

The table lists this clone with a few counts. The chain carries TRBV27 and TRBJ2-7; D possibly corresponds to TRBD1 (6 bases). CDR1 and CDR2 (germline): MNHEY, SMNVEV (reference sequence). V lost 5 bases and J lost 3, with 11 bases in between. The CDR3 spans 13 residues. The CDR3 DNA follows: TGTGCCAGCAGTCTCGAGGACAGCTACGAGCAGTACTTC. It specifies CASSLEDSYEQYF.

CDR3 loop: CASSPDEGTVREQYF. DNA of the CDR3: TGTGCCAGCAGCCCGGACGAAGGGACGGTTCGAGAGCAGTACTTC. V usage is TRBV7-9 and J usage is TRBJ2-7; the D call may be TRBD1 or TRBD2 (5 bases each). The CDR3 spans 15 residues. Trimming left V 5 bases short and J 7 bases short, with 21 bases between. Germline values: CDR1 SEHNR, CDR2 FQNEAQ (reference sequence). Using reference TRBV7-9 and TRBJ2-7 for the parts outside the CDR3, the full variable domain is DTGVSQNPRHKITKRGQNVTFRCDPISEHNRLYWYRQTLGQGPEFLTYFQNEAQLEKSRLLSDRFSAERPKGSFSTLEIQRTEQGDSAMYLCASSPDEGTVREQYFGPGTRLTVT.

This sequence joins TRBV5-1 and TRBJ2-1, with a possible D match to TRBD2 (6 bases). The CDR3 extends over 15 amino acids. Per the germline V gene, CDR1 is SGHRS and CDR2 is YFSETQ. The germline V and J ends were trimmed by 5 bases and 2 bases, with 14 bases remaining between them. CDR3 sequence: CASSPAGPPYNEQFF. For the CDR3, the DNA is TGCGCCAGCAGTCCTGCGGGACCACCCTACAATGAGCAGTTCTTC.

J is TRBJ1-5 and V is TRBV6-1, with a weak D call TRBD1 (5 bases). Looked up from germline, CDR1 is MNHNS and CDR2 is SASEGT. V dropped 4 bases and J dropped 0 bases, with 13 bases sitting between them. The length of the CDR3 is 16 residues. The CDR3, as DNA: TGTGCCAGCAGTGGTTGGGGACGGGATAGCAATCAGCCCCAGCATTTT. This translates into CASSGWGRDSNQPQHF.

On this clone itself: One end of the junction is discordant with germline, which a read error may explain. Other DNA variants within this sample encode the same CDR3. The chain has TRBV20-1 and TRBJ2-7, with no clear D. The CDR3 extends over 11 amino acids. CDR1 and CDR2 (germline): DFQATT, SNEGSKA (reference sequence). CDR3 amino acids: CSARGSYEQYF. The CDR3 bases are TGCAGTGCCAGAGGAAGCTACGAGCAGTACTTC.

V gene TRBV7-2 combines with J gene TRBJ2-5; D not resolved. Deletions cut 2 bases from V and 5 bases from J, with 9 bases between. Per the germline V gene, CDR1 is SGHTA and CDR2 is FQGNSA. The CDR3 contains 13 residues. The DNA for the CDR3 is TGTGCCAGCAGCTTACTTGGATTCGAGACCCAGTACTTC. Translated: CASSLLGFETQYF.

This chain joins TRBV5-1 and TRBJ2-4; TRBD1 aligns across 10 bases. Per the germline V gene, CDR1 is SGHRS and CDR2 is YFSETQ. The CDR3 extends over 16 amino acids. With 4 bases clipped from V and 5 bases from J, the junction kept 9 bases outside the gene matches. The CDR3 DNA is TGCGCCAGCAGCCAGACACCCGGGACAGGGGAAAACATTCAGTACTTC. This sequence encodes CASSQTPGTGENIQYF.

The CDR3 sequence: CASRPGTGPYYGYTF. The DNA of the CDR3 is TGTGCCAGCAGGCCCGGGACAGGGCCCTACTATGGCTACACCTTC. V is TRBV5-6 and J is TRBJ1-2, with 9 positions matching TRBD1. The V and J ends lost 5 bases and 3 bases, in that order; junction bases with no gene match: 8. CDR1 and CDR2 from the germline V gene are SGHDT and YYEEEE. This CDR3 has 15 residues.

This clone was counted between two and nine times. The chain carries TRBV5-5 and TRBJ1-3, with D uncertain. Germline lookup yields CDR1 SGHKS and CDR2 YYEKEE (reference sequence). V was shortened by 0 bases and J by 0 bases, with 10 bases between the two germline ends. The CDR3 runs to 16 residues. The chain's CDR3 is CASSLVSEVSGNTIYF. The CDR3 region has the DNA TGTGCCAGCAGCTTGGTATCGGAGGTCTCTGGAAACACCATATATTTT.